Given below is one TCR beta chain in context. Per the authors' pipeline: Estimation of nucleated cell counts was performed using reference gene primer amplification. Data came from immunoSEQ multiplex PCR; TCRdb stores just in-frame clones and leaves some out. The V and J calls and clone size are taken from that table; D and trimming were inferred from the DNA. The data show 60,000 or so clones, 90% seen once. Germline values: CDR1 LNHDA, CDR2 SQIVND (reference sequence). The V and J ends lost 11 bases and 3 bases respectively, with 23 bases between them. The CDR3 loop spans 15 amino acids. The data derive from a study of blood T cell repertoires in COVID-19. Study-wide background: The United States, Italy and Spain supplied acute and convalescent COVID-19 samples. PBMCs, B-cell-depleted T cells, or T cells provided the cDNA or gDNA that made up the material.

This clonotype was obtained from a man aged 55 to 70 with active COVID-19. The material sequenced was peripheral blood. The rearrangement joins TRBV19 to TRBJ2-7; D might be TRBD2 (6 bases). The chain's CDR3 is CALGPEHISGYEQYF. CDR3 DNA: TGTGCCCTAGGGCCCGAACATATTAGCGGCTACGAGCAGTACTTC.